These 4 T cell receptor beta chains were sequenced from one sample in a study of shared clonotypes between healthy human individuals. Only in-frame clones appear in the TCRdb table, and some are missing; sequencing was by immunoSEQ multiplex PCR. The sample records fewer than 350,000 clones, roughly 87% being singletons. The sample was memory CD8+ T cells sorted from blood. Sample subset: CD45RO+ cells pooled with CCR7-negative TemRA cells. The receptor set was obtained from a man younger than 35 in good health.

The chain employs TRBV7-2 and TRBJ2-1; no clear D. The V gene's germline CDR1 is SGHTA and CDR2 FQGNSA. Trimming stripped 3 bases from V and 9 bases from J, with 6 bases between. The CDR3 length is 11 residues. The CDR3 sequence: CASSFDREQFF. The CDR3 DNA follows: TGTGCCAGCAGCTTCGACCGTGAGCAGTTCTTC.

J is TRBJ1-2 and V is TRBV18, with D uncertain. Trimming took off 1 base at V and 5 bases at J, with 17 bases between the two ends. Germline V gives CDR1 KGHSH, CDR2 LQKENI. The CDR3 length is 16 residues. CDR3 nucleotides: TGTGCCAGCTCACCACTAGCCGGAAGGGTTTTATATGGCTACACCTTC. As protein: CASSPLAGRVLYGYTF.

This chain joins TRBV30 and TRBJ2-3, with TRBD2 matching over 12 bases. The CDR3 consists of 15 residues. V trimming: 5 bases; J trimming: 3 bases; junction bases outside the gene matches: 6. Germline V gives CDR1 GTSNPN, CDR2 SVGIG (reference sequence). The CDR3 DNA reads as TGTGCCTGGCTGCTAGCGGGGGGGTTTACAGATACGCAGTATTTT. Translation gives CAWLLAGGFTDTQYF.

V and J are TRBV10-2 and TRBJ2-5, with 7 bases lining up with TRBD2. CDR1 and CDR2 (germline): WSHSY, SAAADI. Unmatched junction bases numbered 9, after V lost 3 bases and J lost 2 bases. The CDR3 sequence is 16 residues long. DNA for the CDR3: TGCGCCAGCAGTGATTTAACTAGCGAGACGCAAGAGACCCAGTACTTC. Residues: CASSDLTSETQETQYF.